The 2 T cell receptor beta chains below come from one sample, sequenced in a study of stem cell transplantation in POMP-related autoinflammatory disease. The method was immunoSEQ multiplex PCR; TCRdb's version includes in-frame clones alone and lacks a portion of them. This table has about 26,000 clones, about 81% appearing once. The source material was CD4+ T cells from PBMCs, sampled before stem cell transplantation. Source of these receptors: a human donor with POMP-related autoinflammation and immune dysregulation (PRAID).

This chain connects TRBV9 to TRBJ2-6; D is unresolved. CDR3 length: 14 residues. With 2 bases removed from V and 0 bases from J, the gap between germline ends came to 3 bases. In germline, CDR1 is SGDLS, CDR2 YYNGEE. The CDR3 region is CASSVDSGANVLTF. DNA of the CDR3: TGTGCCAGCAGCGTTGACTCTGGGGCCAACGTCCTGACTTTC.

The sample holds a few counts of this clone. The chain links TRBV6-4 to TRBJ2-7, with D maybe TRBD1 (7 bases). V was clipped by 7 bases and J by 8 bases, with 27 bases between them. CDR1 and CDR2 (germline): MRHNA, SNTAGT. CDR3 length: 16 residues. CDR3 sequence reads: CASTGSGGQSMGKQYF. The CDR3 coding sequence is TGTGCCAGCACGGGCTCCGGGGGACAGTCGATGGGGAAGCAGTACTTC.